The clone carrying this TCR beta chain was recorded at least ten times. Its antigen is as yet unknown. These data are taken from a study of T cells after yellow fever vaccination. A process of 5'RACE template switching, which added a universal primer site and UMIs, was used to make TCR cDNA. MiXCR, applied by TCRdb to the 5' RACE reads, yields one record per CDR3 protein. The table includes more than 90,000 distinct CDR3 sequences, under 9% detected once. The study, taken as a whole, reports: A minor fraction of clonotypes spanned both CD4 and CD8 compartments. By day 5 rather than day 15, the secondary response had peaked, though it was weaker. Subsequent booster samples again held most clones from primary vaccination (nearly 98% CD4, approximately 86% CD8).

The CDR3 covers 12 residues. Germline CDR1 reads SQVTM; CDR2 reads ANQGSEA. Trimming took 3 bases from V and 6 from J, leaving 11 bases between them. This receptor was taken from a man aged 25-45 years who received the YFV17D yellow fever vaccine. V usage is TRBV29-1 and J usage is TRBJ1-2; D is unresolved. This specimen consisted of CD8+ T cells sorted from PBMCs, obtained 45 days after the yellow fever booster vaccination. The CDR3 DNA follows: TGCAGCGTTGATGGTTCACGCGATGGCTACACCTTC. Protein product: CSVDGSRDGYTF.